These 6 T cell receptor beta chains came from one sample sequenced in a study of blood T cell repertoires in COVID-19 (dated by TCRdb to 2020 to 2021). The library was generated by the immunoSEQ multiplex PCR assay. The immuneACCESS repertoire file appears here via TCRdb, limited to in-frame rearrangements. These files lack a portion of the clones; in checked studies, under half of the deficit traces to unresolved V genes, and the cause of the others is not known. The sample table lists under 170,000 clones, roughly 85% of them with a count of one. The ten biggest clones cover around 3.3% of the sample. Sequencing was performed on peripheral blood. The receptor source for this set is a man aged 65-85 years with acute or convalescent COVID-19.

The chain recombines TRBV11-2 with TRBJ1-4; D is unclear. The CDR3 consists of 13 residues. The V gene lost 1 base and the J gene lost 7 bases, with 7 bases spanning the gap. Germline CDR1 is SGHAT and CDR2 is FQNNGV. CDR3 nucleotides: TGTGCCAGCAGCTTAGGGTATAGTGAAAAACTGTTTTTT. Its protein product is CASSLGYSEKLFF.

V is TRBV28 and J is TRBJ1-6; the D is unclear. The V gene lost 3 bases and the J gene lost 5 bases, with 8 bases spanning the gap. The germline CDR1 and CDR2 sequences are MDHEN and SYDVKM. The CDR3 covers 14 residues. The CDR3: CASSFGGNNSPLHF. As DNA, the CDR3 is TGTGCCAGCAGTTTTGGAGGGAATAATTCACCCCTCCACTTT.

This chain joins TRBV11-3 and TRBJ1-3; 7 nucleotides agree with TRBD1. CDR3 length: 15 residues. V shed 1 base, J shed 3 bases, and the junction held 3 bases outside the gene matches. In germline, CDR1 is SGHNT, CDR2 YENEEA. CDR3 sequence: CASSLGGGDGNTIYF. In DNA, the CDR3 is TGTGCCAGCAGCTTAGGAGGGGGCGATGGAAACACCATATATTTT.

CDR3 in amino acids: CASRQGILSDEQYF. In DNA form, the CDR3 reads TGTGCCAGCAGGCAGGGGATTCTATCAGACGAGCAGTACTTC. The rearrangement uses TRBV7-2 and TRBJ2-7, with D tentatively TRBD1 (6 bases). Germline CDR1 is SGHTA and CDR2 is FQGNSA. The CDR3 has 14 amino acids. Trimming removed 6 bases at V and 5 bases at J, with 17 bases between.

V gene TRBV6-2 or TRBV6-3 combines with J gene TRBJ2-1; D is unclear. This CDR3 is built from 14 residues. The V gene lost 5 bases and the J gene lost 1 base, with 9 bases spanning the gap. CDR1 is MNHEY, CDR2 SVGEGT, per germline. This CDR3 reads CASSTSSSYNEQFF. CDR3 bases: TGTGCCAGCAGTACGTCTAGTTCCTACAATGAGCAGTTCTTC.

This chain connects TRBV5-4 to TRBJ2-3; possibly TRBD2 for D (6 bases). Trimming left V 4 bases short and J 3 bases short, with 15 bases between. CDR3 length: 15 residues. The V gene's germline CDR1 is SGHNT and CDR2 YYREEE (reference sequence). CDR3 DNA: TGTGCCAGCAGCCCTGGGTACCGGGAGACAGATACGCAGTATTTT. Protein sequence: CASSPGYRETDTQYF.